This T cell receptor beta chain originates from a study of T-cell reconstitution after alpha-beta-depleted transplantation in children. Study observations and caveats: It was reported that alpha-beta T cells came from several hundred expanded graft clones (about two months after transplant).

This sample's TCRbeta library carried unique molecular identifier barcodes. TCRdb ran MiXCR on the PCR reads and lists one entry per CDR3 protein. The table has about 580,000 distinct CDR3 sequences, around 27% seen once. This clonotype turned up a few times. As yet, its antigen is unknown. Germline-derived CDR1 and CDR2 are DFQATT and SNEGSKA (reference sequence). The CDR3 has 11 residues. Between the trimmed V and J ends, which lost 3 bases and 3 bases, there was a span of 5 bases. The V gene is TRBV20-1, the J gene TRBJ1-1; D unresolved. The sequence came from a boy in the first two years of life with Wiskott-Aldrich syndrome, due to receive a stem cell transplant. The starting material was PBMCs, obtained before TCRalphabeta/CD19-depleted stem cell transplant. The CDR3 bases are TGCAGTGCTAGGTCTTACACTGAAGCTTTCTTT. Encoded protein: CSARSYTEAFF.